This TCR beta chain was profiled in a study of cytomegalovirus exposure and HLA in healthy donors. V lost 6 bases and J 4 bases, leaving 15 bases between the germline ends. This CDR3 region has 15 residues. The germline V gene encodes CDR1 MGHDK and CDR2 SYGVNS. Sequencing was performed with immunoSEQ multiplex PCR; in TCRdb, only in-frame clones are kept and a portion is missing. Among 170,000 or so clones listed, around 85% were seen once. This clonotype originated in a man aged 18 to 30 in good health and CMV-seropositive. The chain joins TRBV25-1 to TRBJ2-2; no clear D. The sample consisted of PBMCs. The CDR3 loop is CASSQQTLVTGELFF. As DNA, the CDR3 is TGTGCCAGCAGCCAACAGACGTTGGTCACCGGGGAGCTGTTTTTT.